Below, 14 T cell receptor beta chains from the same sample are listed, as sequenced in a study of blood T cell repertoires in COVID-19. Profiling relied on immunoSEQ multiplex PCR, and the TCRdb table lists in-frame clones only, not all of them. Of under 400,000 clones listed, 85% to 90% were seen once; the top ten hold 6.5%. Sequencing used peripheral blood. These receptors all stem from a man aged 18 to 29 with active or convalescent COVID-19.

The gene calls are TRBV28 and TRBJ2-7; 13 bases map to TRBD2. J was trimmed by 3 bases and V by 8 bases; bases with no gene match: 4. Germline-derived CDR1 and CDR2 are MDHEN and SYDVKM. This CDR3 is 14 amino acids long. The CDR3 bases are TGTGCCAGCGAGGGACTAGCGGGGAACTACGAGCAGTACTTC. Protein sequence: CASEGLAGNYEQYF.

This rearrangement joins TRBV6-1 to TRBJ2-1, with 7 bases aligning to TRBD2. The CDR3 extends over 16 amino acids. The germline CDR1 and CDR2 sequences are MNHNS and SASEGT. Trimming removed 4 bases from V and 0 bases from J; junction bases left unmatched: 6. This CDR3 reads CASSGLGGSSYNEQFF. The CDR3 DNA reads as TGTGCCAGCAGTGGTTTGGGAGGGAGCTCCTACAATGAGCAGTTCTTC.

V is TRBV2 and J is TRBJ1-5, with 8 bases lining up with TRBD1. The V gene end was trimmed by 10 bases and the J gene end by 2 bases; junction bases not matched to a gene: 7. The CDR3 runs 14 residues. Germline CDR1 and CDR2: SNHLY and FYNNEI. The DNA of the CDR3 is TGTGCCACCGGGGCGACAGGGGGCAATCAGCCCCAGCATTTT. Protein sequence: CATGATGGNQPQHF.

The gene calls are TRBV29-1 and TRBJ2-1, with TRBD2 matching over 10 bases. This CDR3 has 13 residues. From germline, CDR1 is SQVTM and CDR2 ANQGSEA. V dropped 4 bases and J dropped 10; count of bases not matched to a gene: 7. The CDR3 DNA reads TGCAGCGTTGCTCTAGCGGGGGCGGGGGAGCAGTTCTTC. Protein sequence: CSVALAGAGEQFF.

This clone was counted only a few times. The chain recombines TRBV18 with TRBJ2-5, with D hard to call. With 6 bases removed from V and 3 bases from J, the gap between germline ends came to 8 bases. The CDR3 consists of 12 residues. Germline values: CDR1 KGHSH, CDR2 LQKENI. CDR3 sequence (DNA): TGTGCCAGCTCCGTTTTAGAAGAGACCCAGTACTTC. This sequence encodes CASSVLEETQYF.

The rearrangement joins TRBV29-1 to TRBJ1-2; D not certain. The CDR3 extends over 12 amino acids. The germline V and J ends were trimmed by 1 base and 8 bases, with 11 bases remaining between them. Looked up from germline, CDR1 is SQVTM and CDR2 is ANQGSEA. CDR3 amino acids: CSVEVWSRGYTF. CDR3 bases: TGCAGCGTTGAAGTGTGGTCTAGAGGCTACACCTTC.

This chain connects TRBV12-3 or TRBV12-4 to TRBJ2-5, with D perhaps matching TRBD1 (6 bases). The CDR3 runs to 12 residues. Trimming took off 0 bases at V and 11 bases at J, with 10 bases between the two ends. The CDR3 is CASSLARGGQYF. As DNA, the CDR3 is TGTGCCAGCAGTTTAGCGCGAGGGGGACAGTACTTC.

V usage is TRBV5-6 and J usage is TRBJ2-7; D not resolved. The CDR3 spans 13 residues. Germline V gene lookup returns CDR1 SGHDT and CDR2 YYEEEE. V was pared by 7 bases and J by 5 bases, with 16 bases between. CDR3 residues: CASGPPLNHEQYF. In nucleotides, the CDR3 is TGTGCCAGCGGCCCCCCCCTTAACCACGAGCAGTACTTC. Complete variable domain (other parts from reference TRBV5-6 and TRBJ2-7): DAGVTQSPTHLIKTRGQQVTLRCSPKSGHDTVSWYQQALGQGPQFIFQYYEEEERQRGNFPDRFSGHQFPNYSSELNVNALLLGDSALYLCASGPPLNHEQYFGPGTRLTVT.

This CDR3 reads CASSILAGTGNTIYF. CDR3 DNA: TGTGCCAGTAGTATACTGGCAGGGACTGGAAACACCATATATTTT. The rearrangement links TRBV19 to TRBJ1-3; perhaps TRBD1 as D (5 bases). Per germline, CDR1 LNHDA and CDR2 SQIVND (reference sequence). Trimming removed 2 bases from V and 2 bases from J, with 10 bases in between. The CDR3 totals 15 residues.

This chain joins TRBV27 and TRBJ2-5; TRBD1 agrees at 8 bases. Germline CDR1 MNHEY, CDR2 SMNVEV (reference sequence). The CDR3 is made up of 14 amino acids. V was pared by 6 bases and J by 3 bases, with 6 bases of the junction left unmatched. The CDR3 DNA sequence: TGTGCCAGCAGCCCCGCGGACAGGGAAGAGACCCAGTACTTC. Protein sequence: CASSPADREETQYF.

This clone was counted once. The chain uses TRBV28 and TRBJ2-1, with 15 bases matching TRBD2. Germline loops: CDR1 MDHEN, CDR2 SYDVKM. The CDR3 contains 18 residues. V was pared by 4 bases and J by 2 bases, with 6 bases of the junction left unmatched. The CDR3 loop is CASSSPGLAGGAYNEQFF. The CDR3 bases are TGTGCCAGCAGTTCACCGGGACTAGCGGGAGGCGCCTACAATGAGCAGTTCTTC. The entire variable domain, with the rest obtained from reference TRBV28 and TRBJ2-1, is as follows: DVKVTQSSRYLVKRTGEKVFLECVQDMDHENMFWYRQDPGLGLRLIYFSYDVKMKEKGDIPEGYSVSREKKERFSLILESASTNQTSMYLCASSSPGLAGGAYNEQFFGPGTRLTVL.

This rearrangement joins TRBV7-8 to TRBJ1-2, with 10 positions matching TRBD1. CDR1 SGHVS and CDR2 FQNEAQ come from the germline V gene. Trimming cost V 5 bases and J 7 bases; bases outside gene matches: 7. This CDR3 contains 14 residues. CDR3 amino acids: CASSPGQGLAGYTF. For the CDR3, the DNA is TGTGCCAGCAGCCCGGGACAGGGGTTAGCTGGCTACACCTTC.

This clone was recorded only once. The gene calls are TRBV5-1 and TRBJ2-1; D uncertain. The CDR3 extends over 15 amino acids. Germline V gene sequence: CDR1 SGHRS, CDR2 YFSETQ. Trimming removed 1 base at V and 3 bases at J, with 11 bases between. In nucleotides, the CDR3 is TGCGCCAGCAGCTTGAGAGGCGGCCTCTACAATGAGCAGTTCTTC. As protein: CASSLRGGLYNEQFF.

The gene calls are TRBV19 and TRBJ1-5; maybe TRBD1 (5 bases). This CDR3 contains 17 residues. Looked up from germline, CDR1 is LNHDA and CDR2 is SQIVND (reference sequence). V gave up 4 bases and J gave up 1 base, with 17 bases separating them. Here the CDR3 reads CASSSSPGSGSNQPQHF. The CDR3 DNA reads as TGTGCCAGTAGTAGTAGTCCAGGGTCAGGGAGCAATCAGCCCCAGCATTTT.